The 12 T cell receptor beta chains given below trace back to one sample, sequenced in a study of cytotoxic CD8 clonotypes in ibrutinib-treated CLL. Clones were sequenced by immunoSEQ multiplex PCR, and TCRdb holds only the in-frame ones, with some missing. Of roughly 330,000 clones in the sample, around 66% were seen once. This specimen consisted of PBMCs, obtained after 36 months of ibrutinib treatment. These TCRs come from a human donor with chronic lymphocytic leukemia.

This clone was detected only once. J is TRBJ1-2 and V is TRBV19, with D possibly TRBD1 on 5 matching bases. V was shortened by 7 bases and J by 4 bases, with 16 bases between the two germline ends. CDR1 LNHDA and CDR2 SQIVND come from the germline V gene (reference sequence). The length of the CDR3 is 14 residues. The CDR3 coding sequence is TGTGCCAGTATCGGCAGGGAGGCAACCTATGGCTACACCTTC. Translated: CASIGREATYGYTF.

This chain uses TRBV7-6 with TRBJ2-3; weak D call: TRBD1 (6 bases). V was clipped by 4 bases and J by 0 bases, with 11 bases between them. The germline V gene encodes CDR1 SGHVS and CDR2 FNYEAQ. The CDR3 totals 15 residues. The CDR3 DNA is TGTGCCAGCAGCTCCCTCGGACAGAGCACAGATACGCAGTATTTT. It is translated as CASSSLGQSTDTQYF.

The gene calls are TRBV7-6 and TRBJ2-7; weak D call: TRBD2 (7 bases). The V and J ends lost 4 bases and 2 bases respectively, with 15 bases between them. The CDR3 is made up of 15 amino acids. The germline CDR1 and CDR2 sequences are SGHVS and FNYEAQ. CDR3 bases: TGTGCCAGCAGCTCCCTAGGGGGGGCTACCTACGAGCAGTACTTC. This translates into CASSSLGGATYEQYF.

CDR3 coding DNA: TGTGCCAGCAGTGAGCAGGGGGCTTATGAAAAACTGTTTTTT. Protein product: CASSEQGAYEKLFF. V is TRBV6-1 and J is TRBJ1-4, with TRBD1 matching 8 bases. This CDR3 has 14 amino acids. CDR1 and CDR2 (germline): MNHNS, SASEGT. V lost 3 bases, J lost 6 bases, and 3 bases stayed unmatched.

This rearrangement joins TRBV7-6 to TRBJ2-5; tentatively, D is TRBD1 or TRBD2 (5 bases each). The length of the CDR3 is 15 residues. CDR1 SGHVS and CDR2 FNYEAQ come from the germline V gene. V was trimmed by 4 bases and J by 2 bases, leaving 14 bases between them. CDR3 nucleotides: TGTGCCAGCAGCTCGTACTGGGGACCACAAGAGACCCAGTACTTC. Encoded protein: CASSSYWGPQETQYF.

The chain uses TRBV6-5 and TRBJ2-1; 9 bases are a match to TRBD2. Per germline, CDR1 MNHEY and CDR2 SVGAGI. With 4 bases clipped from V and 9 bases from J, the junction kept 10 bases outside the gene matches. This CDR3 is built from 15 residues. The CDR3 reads CASSLTSGHSSEQFF. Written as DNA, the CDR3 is TGTGCCAGCAGTTTGACTAGCGGCCACTCTAGTGAGCAGTTCTTC.

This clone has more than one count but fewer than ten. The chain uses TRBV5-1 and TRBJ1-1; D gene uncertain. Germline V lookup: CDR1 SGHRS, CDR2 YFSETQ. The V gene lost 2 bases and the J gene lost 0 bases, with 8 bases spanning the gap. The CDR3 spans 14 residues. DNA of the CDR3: TGCGCCAGCAGCTTTGAGACCCTGAACACTGAAGCTTTCTTT. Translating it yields CASSFETLNTEAFF.

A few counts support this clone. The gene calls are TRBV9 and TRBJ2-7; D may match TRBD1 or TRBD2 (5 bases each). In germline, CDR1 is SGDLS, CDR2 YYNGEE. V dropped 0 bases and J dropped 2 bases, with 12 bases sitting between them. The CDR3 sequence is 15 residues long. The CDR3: CASSVDGAGTYEQYF. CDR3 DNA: TGTGCCAGCAGCGTAGACGGGGCCGGAACCTACGAGCAGTACTTC.

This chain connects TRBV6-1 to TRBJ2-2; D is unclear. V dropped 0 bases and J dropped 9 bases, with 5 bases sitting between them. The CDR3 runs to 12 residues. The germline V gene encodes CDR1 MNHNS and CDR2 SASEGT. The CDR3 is CASSEASRELFF. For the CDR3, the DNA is TGTGCCAGCAGTGAAGCGAGCAGGGAGCTGTTTTTT.

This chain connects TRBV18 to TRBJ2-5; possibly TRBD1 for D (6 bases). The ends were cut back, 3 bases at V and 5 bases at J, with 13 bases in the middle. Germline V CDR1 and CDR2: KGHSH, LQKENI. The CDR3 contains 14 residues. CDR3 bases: TGTGCCAGCTCACCCGACCAGGGGTGGGAGACCCAGTACTTC. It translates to CASSPDQGWETQYF. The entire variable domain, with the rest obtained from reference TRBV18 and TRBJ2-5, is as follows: NAGVMQNPRHLVRRRGQEARLRCSPMKGHSHVYWYRQLPEEGLKFMVYLQKENIIDESGMPKERFSAEFPKEGPSILRIQQVVRGDSAAYFCASSPDQGWETQYFGPGTRLLVL.

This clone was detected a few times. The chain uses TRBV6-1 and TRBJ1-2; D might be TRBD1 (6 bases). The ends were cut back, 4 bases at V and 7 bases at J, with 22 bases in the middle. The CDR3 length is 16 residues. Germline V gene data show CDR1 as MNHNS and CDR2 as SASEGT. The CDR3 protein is CASSGDRTVRATGYTF. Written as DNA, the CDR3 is TGTGCCAGCAGTGGAGACAGGACAGTGCGGGCTACTGGCTACACCTTC.

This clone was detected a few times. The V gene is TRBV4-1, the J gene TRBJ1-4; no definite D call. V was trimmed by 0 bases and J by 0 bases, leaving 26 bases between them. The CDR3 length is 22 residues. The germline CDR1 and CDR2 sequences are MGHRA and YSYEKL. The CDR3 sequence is CASSQDREFTWLYLATNEKLFF. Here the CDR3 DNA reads TGCGCCAGCAGCCAAGATCGGGAGTTTACTTGGCTTTACTTGGCAACTAATGAAAAACTGTTTTTT.